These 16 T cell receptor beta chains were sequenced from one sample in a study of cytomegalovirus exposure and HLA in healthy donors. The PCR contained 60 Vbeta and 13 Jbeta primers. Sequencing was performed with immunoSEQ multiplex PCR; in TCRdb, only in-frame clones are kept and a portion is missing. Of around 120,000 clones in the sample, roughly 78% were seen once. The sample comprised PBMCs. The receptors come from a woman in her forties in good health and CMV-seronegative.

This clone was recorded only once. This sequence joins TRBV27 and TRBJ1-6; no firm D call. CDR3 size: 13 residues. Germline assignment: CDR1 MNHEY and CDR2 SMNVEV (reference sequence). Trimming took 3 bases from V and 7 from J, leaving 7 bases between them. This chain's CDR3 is CASSLVRNSPLHF. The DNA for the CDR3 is TGTGCCAGCAGTTTGGTGAGAAATTCACCCCTCCACTTT.

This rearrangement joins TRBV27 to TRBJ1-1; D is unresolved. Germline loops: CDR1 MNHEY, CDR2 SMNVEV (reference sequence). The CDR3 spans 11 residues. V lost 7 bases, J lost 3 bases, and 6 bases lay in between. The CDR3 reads CASTGDTEAFF. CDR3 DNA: TGTGCCAGCACGGGTGACACTGAAGCTTTCTTT.

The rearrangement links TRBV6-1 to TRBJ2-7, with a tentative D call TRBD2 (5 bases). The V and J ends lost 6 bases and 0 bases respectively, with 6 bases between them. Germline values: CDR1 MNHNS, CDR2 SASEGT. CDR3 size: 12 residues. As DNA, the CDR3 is TGTGCCAGCAGGGGGAGCTCCTACGAGCAGTACTTC. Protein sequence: CASRGSSYEQYF.

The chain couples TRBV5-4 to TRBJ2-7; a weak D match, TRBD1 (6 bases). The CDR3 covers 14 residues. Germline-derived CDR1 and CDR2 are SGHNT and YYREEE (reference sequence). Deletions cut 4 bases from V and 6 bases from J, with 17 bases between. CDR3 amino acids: CASSRQGPVGEQYF. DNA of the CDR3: TGTGCCAGCAGCAGGCAGGGGCCAGTAGGCGAGCAGTACTTC.

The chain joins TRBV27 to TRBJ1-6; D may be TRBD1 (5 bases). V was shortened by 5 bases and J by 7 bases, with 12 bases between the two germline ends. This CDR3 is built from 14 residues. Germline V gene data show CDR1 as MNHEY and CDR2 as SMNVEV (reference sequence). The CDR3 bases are TGTGCCAGCAGTGACGGACACTCGAATTCACCCCTCCACTTT. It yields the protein CASSDGHSNSPLHF.

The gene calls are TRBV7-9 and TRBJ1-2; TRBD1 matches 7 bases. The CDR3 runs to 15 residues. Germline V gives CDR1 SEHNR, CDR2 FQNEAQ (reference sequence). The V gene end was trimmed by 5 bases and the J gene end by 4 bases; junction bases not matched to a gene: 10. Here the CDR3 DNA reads TGTGCCAGCAGCCCCAGGACAGGAGGGGCCTATGGCTACACCTTC. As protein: CASSPRTGGAYGYTF.

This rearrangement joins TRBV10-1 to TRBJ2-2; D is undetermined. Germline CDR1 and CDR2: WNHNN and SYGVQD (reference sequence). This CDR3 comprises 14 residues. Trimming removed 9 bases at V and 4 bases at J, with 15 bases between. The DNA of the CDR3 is TGCGCCAGTCATCCCCCTCCGGGCACCGGGGAGCTGTTTTTT. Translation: CASHPPPGTGELFF.

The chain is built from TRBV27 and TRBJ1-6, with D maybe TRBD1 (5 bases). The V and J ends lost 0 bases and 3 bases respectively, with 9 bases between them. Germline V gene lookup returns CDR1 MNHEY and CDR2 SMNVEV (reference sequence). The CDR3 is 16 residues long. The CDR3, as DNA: TGTGCCAGCAGTTTATCAGGGGTCAGCTATAATTCACCCCTCCACTTT. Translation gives CASSLSGVSYNSPLHF.

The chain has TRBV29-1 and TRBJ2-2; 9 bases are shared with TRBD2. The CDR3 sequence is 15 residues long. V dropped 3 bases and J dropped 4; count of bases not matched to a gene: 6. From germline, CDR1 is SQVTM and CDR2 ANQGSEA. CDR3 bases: TGCAGCGTTGATCTCGCGGGAGGGCCCACCGGGGAGCTGTTTTTT. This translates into CSVDLAGGPTGELFF.

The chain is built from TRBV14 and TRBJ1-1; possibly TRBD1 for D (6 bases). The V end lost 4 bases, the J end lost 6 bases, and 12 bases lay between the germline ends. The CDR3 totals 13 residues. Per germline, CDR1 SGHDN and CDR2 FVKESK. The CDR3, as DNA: TGTGCCAGCAGCCGAGAACAGGGTTCTGAAGCTTTCTTT. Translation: CASSREQGSEAFF.

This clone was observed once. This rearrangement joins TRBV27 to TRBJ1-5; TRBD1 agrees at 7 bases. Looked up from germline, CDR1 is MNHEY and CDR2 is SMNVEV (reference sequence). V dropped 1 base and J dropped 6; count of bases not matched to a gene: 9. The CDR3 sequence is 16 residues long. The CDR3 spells CASSLWATGEGQPQHF. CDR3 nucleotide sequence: TGTGCCAGCAGTTTATGGGCTACAGGGGAAGGTCAGCCCCAGCATTTT.

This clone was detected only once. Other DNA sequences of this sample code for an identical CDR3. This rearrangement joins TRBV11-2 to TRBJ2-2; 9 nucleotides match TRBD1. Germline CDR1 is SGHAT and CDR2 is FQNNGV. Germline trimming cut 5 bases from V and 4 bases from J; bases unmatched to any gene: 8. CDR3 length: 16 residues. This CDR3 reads CASSPPGQGGTGELFF. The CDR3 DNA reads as TGTGCCAGCAGCCCCCCGGGACAGGGCGGCACCGGGGAGCTGTTTTTT.

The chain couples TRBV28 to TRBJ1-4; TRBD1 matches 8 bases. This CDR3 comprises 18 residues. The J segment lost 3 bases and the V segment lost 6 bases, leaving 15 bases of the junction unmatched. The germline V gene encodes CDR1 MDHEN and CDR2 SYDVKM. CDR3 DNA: TGTGCCAGCAGAACGGACAGGGATTGGCGCCGTGCTAATGAAAAACTGTTTTTT. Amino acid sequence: CASRTDRDWRRANEKLFF.

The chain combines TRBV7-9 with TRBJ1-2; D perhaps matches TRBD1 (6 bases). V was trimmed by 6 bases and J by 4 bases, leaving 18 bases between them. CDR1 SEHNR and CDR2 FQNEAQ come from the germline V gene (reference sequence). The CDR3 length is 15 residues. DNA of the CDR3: TGTGCCAGCAGTTATCCACAGGGATCCAGCTATGGCTACACCTTC. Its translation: CASSYPQGSSYGYTF.

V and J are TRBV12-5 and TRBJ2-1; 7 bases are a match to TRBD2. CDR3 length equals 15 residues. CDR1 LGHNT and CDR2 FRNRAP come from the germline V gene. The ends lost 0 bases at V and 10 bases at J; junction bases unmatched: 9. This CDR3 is CASGLVLERDCEQFF. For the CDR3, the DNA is TGTGCTAGTGGTTTGGTACTGGAGCGGGATTGCGAGCAGTTCTTC.

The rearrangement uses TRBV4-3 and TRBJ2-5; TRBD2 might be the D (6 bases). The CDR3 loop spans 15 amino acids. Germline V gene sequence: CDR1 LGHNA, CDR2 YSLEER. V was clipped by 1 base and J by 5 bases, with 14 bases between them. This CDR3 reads CASSQGLGSGETQYF. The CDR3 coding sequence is TGCGCCAGCAGCCAAGGTCTCGGGAGCGGCGAGACCCAGTACTTC.